The clone carrying this TCR beta chain has a count of ten or more. Its antigen is as yet unknown. Unique molecular identifiers were added to individual cDNA molecules. TCRdb fed the 5' RACE reads into MiXCR, producing one record per CDR3 protein. The sample has 65,000 to 85,000 distinct CDR3 sequences, about 13% seen once. V gave up 3 bases and J gave up 1 base, with 7 bases separating them. Germline-derived CDR1 and CDR2 are GTSNPN and SVGIG (reference sequence). CDR3 length equals 12 residues. This entry comes from a study of early T cells in non-severe SARS-CoV-2 infection. Study observations and caveats: VDJdb matching favored anti-spike CD8 responses, missing private and CD4 specificities.

V and J are TRBV30 and TRBJ2-7; D is unresolved. This clonotype was sampled from an adult who was a healthcare worker with PCR-confirmed SARS-CoV-2 infection or an uninfected control (not recorded which). The specimen sequenced was whole blood. CDR3 nucleotide sequence: TGTGCCTGGAGCCCGACTTCCTACGAGCAGTACTTC. Amino acid sequence: CAWSPTSYEQYF.